This entry is about one T cell receptor beta chain. Its target is not known. This CDR3 spans 18 amino acids. The V gene's germline CDR1 is SGHAT and CDR2 FQNNGV. V dropped 2 bases and J dropped 0; count of bases not matched to a gene: 10. This entry belongs to a study of T cell responses to AZD1222 COVID-19 vaccine. General observations from the study: Repertoires were sampled only after the peak T cell response. Increases in Spike-specific TCR breadth and depth were seen after two AZD1222 doses.

The repertoire was sequenced with immunoSEQ multiplex PCR; TCRdb's copy has only in-frame clones and lacks some. Here the sample spans fewer than 140,000 clones, about nine tenths being singletons. The material sequenced was peripheral blood, taken 28 days after the second AZD1222 dose. The V call is TRBV11-2, the J call TRBJ1-3, with 7 bases matching TRBD1. This TCR was sampled from an adult who received the AZD1222 COVID-19 vaccine. The CDR3: CASSLLAGTVLSGNTIYF. Written as DNA, the CDR3 is TGTGCCAGCAGCTTATTAGCCGGGACAGTCCTCTCTGGAAACACCATATATTTT.